This entry lists 9 T cell receptor beta chains sequenced from one sample in a study of blood T cells in healthy people across ages. Primers used in a second PCR of roughly 6 to 12 cycles were a sample-barcoded 5' primer and a J-beta primer mix. Each CDR3 protein gets one entry after TCRdb re-called the 5' RACE reads with MiXCR. The sample lists around 850,000 distinct CDR3 sequences, 35% to 40% occurring once. Sequenced input: blood. The receptors shown here come from a man aged 18 to 29 in good health.

The V and J genes are TRBV4-3 and TRBJ1-4; D not certain. This CDR3 has 13 amino acids. V was trimmed by 1 base and J by 13 bases, leaving 13 bases between them. The V gene's germline CDR1 is LGHNA and CDR2 YSLEER. Here the CDR3 reads CASSQVRGRGLFF. In DNA form, the CDR3 reads TGCGCCAGCAGCCAAGTCCGAGGGCGGGGACTGTTTTTT.

This clonotype has more than one count but fewer than ten. V is TRBV12-3 or TRBV12-4 and J is TRBJ1-1; a weak D match, TRBD1 (5 bases). The CDR3 is 13 amino acids. V was trimmed by 6 bases and J by 4 bases, leaving 12 bases between them. CDR3 residues: CASRGEVGTEAFF. In DNA, the CDR3 is TGTGCCAGCAGGGGGGAGGTCGGCACTGAAGCTTTCTTT.

This clonotype was seen more than once but under ten times. The V call is TRBV7-9, the J call TRBJ2-1; D may be TRBD1 or TRBD2 (5 bases each). Trimming shortened V by 5 bases and J by 7 bases, and 21 bases separated the two germline ends. Germline V CDR1 and CDR2: SEHNR, FQNEAQ (reference sequence). The CDR3 is 16 residues long. The CDR3 nucleotides read TGTGCCAGCAGCGAGAGGGGCGCGATGTTCCCTAATGAGCAGTTCTTC. Its translation is CASSERGAMFPNEQFF.

This clonotype has at least ten counts. The rearrangement links TRBV7-2 to TRBJ2-5, with TRBD2 matching over 12 bases. Germline-derived CDR1 and CDR2 are SGHTA and FQGNSA. The CDR3 is 18 amino acids. V lost 3 bases, J lost 2 bases, and 10 bases stayed unmatched. CDR3 DNA: TGTGCCAGCAGCTTTAGACGCCTCGGACTAGCGGGACAAGAGACCCAGTACTTC. Protein sequence: CASSFRRLGLAGQETQYF.

V gene TRBV7-9 combines with J gene TRBJ2-7; TRBD1 agrees at 11 bases. The tail of the sequence fits TRBJ2-5 better, so the J call may be wrong. From germline, CDR1 is SEHNR and CDR2 FQNEAQ (reference sequence). This CDR3 is 19 amino acids long. CDR3 region: CASSSRTGGARNEQETQYF. CDR3 nucleotides: TGTGCCAGCAGCTCCCGGACAGGGGGCGCCAGGAACGAACAAGAGACCCAGTACTTC.

The chain recombines TRBV20-1 with TRBJ2-5; perhaps TRBD1 as D (6 bases). This CDR3 region has 15 residues. The ends were cut back, 5 bases at V and 11 bases at J, with 27 bases in the middle. Per germline, CDR1 DFQATT and CDR2 SNEGSKA (reference sequence). CDR3 coding DNA: TGCAGTGCTTCTATGGACAGAGCCACCTACAATGAGCAGTACTTC. Protein: CSASMDRATYNEQYF.

The gene calls are TRBV20-1 and TRBJ2-5; D is unclear. V was trimmed by 3 bases and J by 3 bases, leaving 5 bases between them. The CDR3 runs to 11 residues. Germline assignment: CDR1 DFQATT and CDR2 SNEGSKA (reference sequence). For the CDR3, the DNA is TGCAGTGCTAGTCCGAAAGAGACCCAGTACTTC. Its translation is CSASPKETQYF.

The chain couples TRBV5-4 to TRBJ2-5; 7 bases line up with TRBD2. Germline V lookup: CDR1 SGHNT, CDR2 YYREEE (reference sequence). Unmatched junction bases numbered 6, after V lost 0 bases and J lost 4 bases. This CDR3 region has 15 residues. CDR3 sequence reads: CASSLAREELETQYF. CDR3 bases: TGTGCCAGCAGCTTGGCCCGGGAGGAATTAGAGACCCAGTACTTC.

The gene calls are TRBV25-1 and TRBJ1-2; D may be TRBD1 (5 bases). Germline V lookup: CDR1 MGHDK, CDR2 SYGVNS. The CDR3 contains 16 residues. V lost 2 bases and J lost 5, with 18 bases in between. The CDR3 sequence is CASSEPSGRGSYGYTF. The CDR3 nucleotides are TGTGCCAGCAGTGAACCTTCGGGAAGGGGCTCGTATGGCTACACCTTC.